This T cell receptor (beta chain) was recovered during a study of cytomegalovirus exposure and HLA in healthy donors. Whole-study results and caveats: Solely CMV serostatus was available to characterize immune exposure. Sequences of the TCR beta chain were said to predict the HLA-A and HLA-B alleles of most subjects accurately. Sequencing had likely introduced a cluster of highly shared sequence variants as an artifact.

The germline gives CDR1 SEHNR, CDR2 FQNEAQ (reference sequence). The CDR3 is 16 amino acids. V dropped 5 bases and J dropped 7; count of bases not matched to a gene: 15. The PCR employed 60 Vbeta primers together with 13 Jbeta primers. Generated by immunoSEQ multiplex PCR, the TCRdb table keeps only in-frame clones and is missing some. This sample has more than 100,000 clones; about two thirds occur once, and the top ten carry roughly 4%. This clone has just one count. Its antigen is unknown. The chain links TRBV7-9 to TRBJ1-2; TRBD1 matches 8 bases. Source material: PBMCs. The source is a man over 45 in good health and CMV-seropositive. CDR3 region: CASSPPNPDRGGGYTF. CDR3 nucleotide sequence: TGTGCCAGCAGCCCCCCGAACCCCGACAGGGGCGGTGGCTACACCTTC.